These 6 T cell receptor beta chains share one sample of origin, sequenced in a study of T-cell memory formation after mild COVID-19. TCRdb re-called the 5' RACE reads through MiXCR, storing one row per CDR3 protein. The table records more than 350,000 distinct CDR3 sequences, more than 15% of them present only once. Sequencing was performed on PBMCs or a T cell subset sorted from them (not recorded which). The receptors were gathered from a young man who had mild COVID-19 (a few samples of this study predate the infection). Cell type and time point are not known.

A few counts support this clonotype. V gene TRBV5-1 combines with J gene TRBJ2-3; D not resolved. The V and J ends lost 7 bases and 0 bases respectively, with 12 bases between them. The length of the CDR3 is 14 residues. Germline V gene sequence: CDR1 SGHRS, CDR2 YFSETQ. CDR3 coding DNA: TGCGCCAGCCTCAGGTTTGATAGCACAGATACGCAGTATTTT. As protein: CASLRFDSTDTQYF.

This clonotype showed up just a few times. The chain employs TRBV20-1 and TRBJ2-3, with TRBD2 identical over 9 bases. CDR3 length: 16 residues. After removal of 0 bases from V and 2 bases from J, the junction contained 6 bases not matched to a gene. The germline gives CDR1 DFQATT, CDR2 SNEGSKA (reference sequence). CDR3 sequence: CSARDGRGGLTDTQYF. DNA of the CDR3: TGCAGTGCTAGAGATGGGCGGGGGGGACTCACAGATACGCAGTATTTT.

This clonotype was observed a handful of times. The rearrangement links TRBV27 to TRBJ2-3; D unresolved. CDR1 and CDR2 (germline): MNHEY, SMNVEV (reference sequence). This CDR3 has 12 amino acids. V was pared by 3 bases and J by 5 bases, with 6 bases between. The CDR3: CASSFNGDTQYF. DNA for the CDR3: TGTGCCAGCAGTTTTAACGGAGATACGCAGTATTTT.

The chain combines TRBV9 with TRBJ2-1; TRBD2 matches 13 bases. V shed 7 bases and J 4 bases; nucleotides not matched to a gene: 5. Per germline, CDR1 SGDLS and CDR2 YYNGEE. The CDR3 is 15 amino acids. DNA for the CDR3: TGTGCCAGCGCAGAGGGACTAGCGGGGTACAATGAGCAGTTCTTC. Protein sequence: CASAEGLAGYNEQFF.

The sample holds a few counts of this clonotype. The chain links TRBV12-3 or TRBV12-4 to TRBJ1-6; D possibly corresponds to TRBD1 (6 bases). CDR3 size: 14 residues. V lost 5 bases, J lost 7 bases, and 12 bases lay in between. CDR3 in amino acids: CASSPLGGNSPLHF. The CDR3 DNA reads as TGTGCCAGCAGTCCCCTAGGGGGAAATTCACCCCTCCACTTT.

This clonotype was detected ten times or more. The genes are TRBV12-3 or TRBV12-4 and TRBJ2-3; 11 nucleotides line up with TRBD2. V trimming: 5 bases; J trimming: 8 bases; junction bases outside the gene matches: 9. The CDR3 length is 15 residues. The CDR3 region has the DNA TGTGCCAGCAGTAACCCGGGACTAGCGGAGTTTACGCAGTATTTT. Translated, it gives CASSNPGLAEFTQYF.